The clone carrying this T cell receptor (beta chain) appeared a few times. These data belong to a study of T cells in Graves' hyperthyroidism and ophthalmopathy. The CDR3 contains 17 residues. With 0 bases clipped from V and 6 bases from J, the junction kept 11 bases outside the gene matches. Germline CDR1 SGHTA, CDR2 FQGTGA. TCR beta CDR3 regions were amplified from RNA. First-round RT-PCR targeting the TCR CDR3 was performed with the HTBI primer set. TCRdb re-derived calls from the multiplex PCR reads in MiXCR, one entry per CDR3 protein. The data contain some 570,000 distinct CDR3 sequences, approximately 15% of them singletons. PBMCs stemmed from approximately 10 ml fresh peripheral blood.

The V gene is TRBV7-3, the J gene TRBJ1-2, with 9 bases identical to TRBD1. The TCR comes from a woman aged 18-29 years with Graves' ophthalmopathy. Input material: blood. The CDR3 is CASSLTPGQGVTDGYTF. CDR3 coding DNA: TGTGCCAGCAGCTTAACGCCGGGACAGGGTGTTACTGATGGCTACACCTTC.